These T cell receptor beta chains were read from a single sample in a study of blood T cell repertoires in COVID-19. Assay used: immunoSEQ multiplex PCR; TCRdb lists only in-frame clones, some missing. The data hold about 300,000 clones, with roughly 89% observed a single time. The specimen was PBMCs or T cells enriched from blood (not recorded which). These receptors all stem from a woman under 30 with acute COVID-19. Both conserved end residues are part of each CDR3.

v_call: TRBV19; j_call: TRBJ1-2; cdr3_aa: CASSKKKGTGSYTF
v_call: TRBV19; j_call: TRBJ1-4; cdr3_aa: CASSIARGTNEKLFF
v_call: TRBV7-3; j_call: TRBJ2-2; cdr3_aa: CASSLSGGYSGELFF
v_call: TRBV7-2; j_call: TRBJ2-7; cdr3_aa: CASSPTSGYYEQYF
v_call: TRBV6-5; j_call: TRBJ1-5; cdr3_aa: CASSVLGDQPQHF
v_call: TRBV7-3; j_call: TRBJ2-3; cdr3_aa: CASSLIHPADTQYF
v_call: TRBV18; j_call: TRBJ1-1; cdr3_aa: CASSPGKENTEAFF
v_call: TRBV30; j_call: TRBJ2-1; cdr3_aa: CAWKGFRTDEQFF
v_call: TRBV25-1; j_call: TRBJ2-7; cdr3_aa: CASSPGQGAHEQYF
v_call: TRBV28; j_call: TRBJ1-5; cdr3_aa: CASSSGQGVLPPQHF
v_call: TRBV3-1/TRBV3-2; j_call: TRBJ1-2; cdr3_aa: CASSRQTGGRGYTF
v_call: TRBV10-3; j_call: TRBJ2-1; cdr3_aa: CAISPRGQNNEQFF
v_call: TRBV13; j_call: TRBJ2-7; cdr3_aa: CASSFRGSISYEQYF
v_call: TRBV28; j_call: TRBJ1-2; cdr3_aa: CASREDRSYGYTF
v_call: TRBV7-9; j_call: TRBJ2-2; cdr3_aa: CASSWLAGRTGELFF
v_call: TRBV6-5; j_call: TRBJ2-2; cdr3_aa: CASSYSYSNTGELFF
v_call: TRBV2; j_call: TRBJ1-2; cdr3_aa: CASSGDSYGYTF
v_call: TRBV5-4; j_call: TRBJ2-1; cdr3_aa: CASSLGAGTTYNEQFF
v_call: TRBV29-1; j_call: TRBJ2-3; cdr3_aa: CSVEPGQVTDTQYF
v_call: TRBV5-1; j_call: TRBJ1-1; cdr3_aa: CASNAGDGTEAFF
v_call: TRBV28; j_call: TRBJ1-3; cdr3_aa: CASSAGGSGNTIYF
v_call: TRBV7-9; j_call: TRBJ1-2; cdr3_aa: CASSLHRDGYTF
v_call: TRBV7-6; j_call: TRBJ1-4; cdr3_aa: CASSLGRNLNEKLFF
v_call: TRBV10-3; j_call: TRBJ2-7; cdr3_aa: CAISIQGDVLRHF
v_call: TRBV29-1; j_call: TRBJ1-1; cdr3_aa: CSVSSQGINTEAFF
v_call: TRBV28; j_call: TRBJ2-7; cdr3_aa: CASTIRTGWYEQYF
v_call: TRBV19; j_call: TRBJ1-5; cdr3_aa: CASSLSTDGENQPQHF
v_call: TRBV14; j_call: TRBJ1-2; cdr3_aa: CASSQRYSGGRGYTF
v_call: TRBV9; j_call: TRBJ1-6; cdr3_aa: CASSPRGTGPSPLHF
v_call: TRBV5-4; j_call: TRBJ2-5; cdr3_aa: CASNDRDTNQETQYF
v_call: TRBV28; j_call: TRBJ2-7; cdr3_aa: CASSPRQIHYEQYF
v_call: TRBV9; j_call: TRBJ1-2; cdr3_aa: CASSVGQNYGYTF
v_call: TRBV25-1; j_call: TRBJ1-2; cdr3_aa: CASSEYRSRNRGYYGYTF
v_call: TRBV28; j_call: TRBJ1-6; cdr3_aa: CASSPAAQLSSPLHF
v_call: TRBV6-5; j_call: TRBJ1-6; cdr3_aa: CASRQADRNSPLHF
v_call: TRBV7-9; j_call: TRBJ2-1; cdr3_aa: CASSAPGLVVNEQFF
v_call: TRBV24-1; j_call: TRBJ1-4; cdr3_aa: CATSGGPDTNEKLFF
v_call: TRBV27; j_call: TRBJ1-6; cdr3_aa: CASSWTRGFLTPLHF
v_call: TRBV5-6; j_call: TRBJ2-7; cdr3_aa: CASSHVTGTYEQYF
v_call: TRBV6-4; j_call: TRBJ1-6; cdr3_aa: CASSDQGGDSPLHF